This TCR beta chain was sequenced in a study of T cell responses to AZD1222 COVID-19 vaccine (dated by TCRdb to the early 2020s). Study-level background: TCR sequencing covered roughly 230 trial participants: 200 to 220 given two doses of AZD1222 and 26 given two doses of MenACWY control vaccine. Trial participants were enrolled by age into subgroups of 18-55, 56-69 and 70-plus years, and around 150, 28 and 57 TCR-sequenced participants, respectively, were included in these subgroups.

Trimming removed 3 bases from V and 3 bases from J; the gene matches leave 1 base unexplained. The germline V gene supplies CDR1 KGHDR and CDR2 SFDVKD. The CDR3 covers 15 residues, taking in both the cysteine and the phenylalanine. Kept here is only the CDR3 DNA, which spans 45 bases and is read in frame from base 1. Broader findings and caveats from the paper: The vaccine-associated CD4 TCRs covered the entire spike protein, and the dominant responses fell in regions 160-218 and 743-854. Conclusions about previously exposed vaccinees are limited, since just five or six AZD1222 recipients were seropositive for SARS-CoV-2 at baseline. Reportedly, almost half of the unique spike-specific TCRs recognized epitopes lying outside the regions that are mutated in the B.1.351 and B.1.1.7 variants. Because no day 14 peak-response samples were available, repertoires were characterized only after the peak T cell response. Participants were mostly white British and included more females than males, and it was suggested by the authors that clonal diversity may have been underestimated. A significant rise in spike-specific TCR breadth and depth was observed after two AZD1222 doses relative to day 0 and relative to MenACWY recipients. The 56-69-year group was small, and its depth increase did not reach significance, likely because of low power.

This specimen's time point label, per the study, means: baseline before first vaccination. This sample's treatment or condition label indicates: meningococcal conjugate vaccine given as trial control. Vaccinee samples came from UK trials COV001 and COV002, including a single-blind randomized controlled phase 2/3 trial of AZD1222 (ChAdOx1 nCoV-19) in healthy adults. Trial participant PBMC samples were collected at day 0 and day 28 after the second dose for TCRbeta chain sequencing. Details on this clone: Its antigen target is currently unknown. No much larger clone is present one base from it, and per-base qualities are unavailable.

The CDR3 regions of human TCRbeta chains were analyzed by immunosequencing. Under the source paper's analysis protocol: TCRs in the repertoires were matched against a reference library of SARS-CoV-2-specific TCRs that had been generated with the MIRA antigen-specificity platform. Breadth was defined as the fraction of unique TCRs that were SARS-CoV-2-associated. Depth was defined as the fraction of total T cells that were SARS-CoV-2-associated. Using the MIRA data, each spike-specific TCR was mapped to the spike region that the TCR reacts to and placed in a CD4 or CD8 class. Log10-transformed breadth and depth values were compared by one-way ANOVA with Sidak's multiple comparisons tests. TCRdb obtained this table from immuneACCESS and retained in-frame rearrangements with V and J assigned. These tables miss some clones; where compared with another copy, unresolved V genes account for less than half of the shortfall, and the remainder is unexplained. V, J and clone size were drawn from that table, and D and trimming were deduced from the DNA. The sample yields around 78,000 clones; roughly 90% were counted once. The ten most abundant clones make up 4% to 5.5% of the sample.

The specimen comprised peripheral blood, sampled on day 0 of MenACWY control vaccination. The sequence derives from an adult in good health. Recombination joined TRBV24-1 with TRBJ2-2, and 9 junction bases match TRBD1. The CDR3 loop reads CATSDGDRDTGELFF. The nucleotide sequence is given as TGTGCCACCAGTGATGGGGACAGGGACACCGGGGAGCTGTTTTTT.